What follows are 15 T cell receptor beta chains derived from one specimen sequenced in a study of blood T cell repertoires in COVID-19. Profiling relied on immunoSEQ multiplex PCR, and the TCRdb table lists in-frame clones only, not all of them. This table has roughly 220,000 clones, 80% to 90% appearing once. The sample comprised PBMCs or T cells enriched from blood (not recorded which). The receptors were sampled from a woman aged 18-29 years in a cohort exposed to, infected with or recovered from COVID-19 (not recorded which).

The chain carries TRBV6-5 and TRBJ2-7; 8 positions agree with TRBD1. Looked up from germline, CDR1 is MNHEY and CDR2 is SVGAGI. The V gene end was trimmed by 6 bases and the J gene end by 7 bases; junction bases not matched to a gene: 11. The CDR3 is 14 amino acids. CDR3 protein: CASSYTQGAGEQYF. In DNA, the CDR3 is TGTGCCAGCAGCTACACTCAGGGGGCGGGGGAGCAGTACTTC.

This clone appeared once. In the same sample, other DNA sequences code for this CDR3. The chain joins TRBV7-2 to TRBJ2-2, with a possible D match to TRBD2 (5 bases). Germline assignment: CDR1 SGHTA and CDR2 FQGNSA. The CDR3 has 18 residues. With 11 bases removed from V and 2 bases from J, the gap between germline ends came to 27 bases. The CDR3, as DNA: TGTGCCTTCCCAAAAGGGCTAGCAGGAGCGTCTAACACCGGGGAGCTGTTTTTT. Amino acid sequence: CAFPKGLAGASNTGELFF.

V usage is TRBV10-1 and J usage is TRBJ2-2; 7 bases fit TRBD2. This CDR3 contains 13 residues. Germline V gene lookup returns CDR1 WNHNN and CDR2 SYGVQD (reference sequence). The V segment lost 2 bases and the J segment 7 bases; nucleotides outside the gene matches: 1. The CDR3 spells CASSELAVGELFF. The CDR3 region has the DNA TGCGCCAGCAGTGAGCTAGCGGTCGGGGAGCTGTTTTTT.

This clone was seen just once. The chain has TRBV7-3 and TRBJ2-6; the match to TRBD2 covers 9 bases. Germline V gene data show CDR1 as SGHTA and CDR2 as FQGTGA. The CDR3 covers 16 residues. The V gene end was trimmed by 5 bases and the J gene end by 0 bases; junction bases not matched to a gene: 2. CDR3 DNA: TGTGCCAGCAGCCTAGCGGGAAGCTCTGGGGCCAACGTCCTGACTTTC. Amino acids: CASSLAGSSGANVLTF.

The V gene is TRBV6-5, the J gene TRBJ1-2; D gene unclear. Germline V lookup: CDR1 MNHEY, CDR2 SVGAGI. CDR3 size: 13 residues. Trimming cost V 9 bases and J 3 bases, with 14 bases left between them. CDR3 DNA sequence: TGTGCCAGTTACACCCCGTTGTACTATGGCTACACCTTC. Its translation: CASYTPLYYGYTF.

Only one count was recorded for this clone. This chain links TRBV19 with TRBJ1-5; 9 bases align to TRBD1. V lost 10 bases to trimming and J lost 6 bases; unmatched junction nucleotides: 10. The CDR3 spans 14 residues. The germline V gene encodes CDR1 LNHDA and CDR2 SQIVND (reference sequence). This chain's CDR3 is CATKGQGMGQPQHF. The CDR3 region has the DNA TGTGCCACCAAAGGACAGGGGATGGGTCAGCCCCAGCATTTT. Based on the CDR3 plus reference TRBV19 and TRBJ1-5, the full variable domain is DGGITQSPKYLFRKEGQNVTLSCEQNLNHDAMYWYRQDPGQGLRLIYYSQIVNDFQKGDIAEGYSVSREKKESFPLTVTSAQKNPTAFYLCATKGQGMGQPQHFGDGTRLSIL.

This chain uses TRBV9 with TRBJ2-1, with 10 bases that match TRBD1. The germline V gene encodes CDR1 SGDLS and CDR2 YYNGEE. The trim removed 0 bases at V and 7 bases at J, leaving 4 bases unmatched. This CDR3 contains 15 residues. CDR3 DNA sequence: TGTGCCAGCAGCGTAGGGGGGACAGGGGTTAATGAGCAGTTCTTC. Amino acids: CASSVGGTGVNEQFF.

This chain connects TRBV6-5 to TRBJ1-1; D perhaps matches TRBD1 (5 bases). The CDR3 totals 14 residues. Germline V gene data show CDR1 as MNHEY and CDR2 as SVGAGI. The V end lost 6 bases, the J end lost 1 base, and 12 bases lay between the germline ends. CDR3 sequence (DNA): TGTGCCAGCAGGGTTCAGGGAGGGAACACTGAAGCTTTCTTT. It yields the protein CASRVQGGNTEAFF.

CDR3 DNA: TGTGCCACCAGTGACTCTATCGACGGGGACGAGCAGTACTTC. Its translation: CATSDSIDGDEQYF. The V and J genes are TRBV24-1 and TRBJ2-7; D may be TRBD2 (5 bases). Trimming pared 4 bases from V and 5 bases from J, leaving 14 bases between. Per germline, CDR1 KGHDR and CDR2 SFDVKD. The CDR3 extends over 14 amino acids.

This clone was detected a few times. The gene calls are TRBV19 and TRBJ1-6, with TRBD1 identical over 7 bases. Germline loops: CDR1 LNHDA, CDR2 SQIVND (reference sequence). The CDR3 totals 16 residues. With 5 bases clipped from V and 7 bases from J, the junction kept 11 bases outside the gene matches. The CDR3: CASSSPPGQTNSPLHF. The CDR3 DNA reads as TGTGCCAGTAGTTCCCCACCGGGACAGACGAATTCACCCCTCCACTTT. Looking up the rest from reference TRBV19 and TRBJ1-6 gives the full variable domain: DGGITQSPKYLFRKEGQNVTLSCEQNLNHDAMYWYRQDPGQGLRLIYYSQIVNDFQKGDIAEGYSVSREKKESFPLTVTSAQKNPTAFYLCASSSPPGQTNSPLHFGNGTRLTVT.

This sequence joins TRBV7-9 and TRBJ2-1; 8 nucleotides line up with TRBD1. The V gene's germline CDR1 is SEHNR and CDR2 FQNEAQ (reference sequence). The CDR3 covers 15 residues. V trimming: 6 bases; J trimming: 1 base; junction bases outside the gene matches: 5. The CDR3 nucleotides read TGTGCCAGCAGTCTAGACAGGGGTTCCTACAATGAGCAGTTCTTC. Translated, it gives CASSLDRGSYNEQFF.

This CDR3 reads CASTPPGRYTDTQYF. The CDR3 DNA reads as TGTGCCAGTACCCCCCCCGGGAGATACACAGATACGCAGTATTTT. The chain couples TRBV19 to TRBJ2-3; a weak D match, TRBD2 (6 bases). V was cut by 7 bases and J by 2 bases, with 16 bases left in between. This CDR3 contains 15 residues. In germline, CDR1 is LNHDA, CDR2 SQIVND (reference sequence).

The chain uses TRBV5-6 and TRBJ2-5; TRBD2 aligns across 9 bases. The CDR3 runs 14 residues. Germline V lookup: CDR1 SGHDT, CDR2 YYEEEE. The V gene end was trimmed by 4 bases and the J gene end by 5 bases; junction bases not matched to a gene: 6. CDR3 residues: CASSRGGAGETQYF. The CDR3 nucleotides read TGTGCCAGCAGCCGCGGGGGGGCCGGTGAGACCCAGTACTTC.

Points on this clone: The sample has other DNA sequences that encode this CDR3 too. This chain links TRBV5-1 with TRBJ1-4; the match to TRBD1 covers 10 bases. V shed 4 bases and J 7 bases; nucleotides not matched to a gene: 7. The CDR3 contains 15 residues. Germline-derived CDR1 and CDR2 are SGHRS and YFSETQ. This chain's CDR3 is CASSPGDRGGEKLFF. The CDR3 region has the DNA TGCGCCAGCAGCCCGGGGGACAGGGGAGGTGAAAAACTGTTTTTT.

The J gene is TRBJ2-7, the V gene TRBV18; 7 bases line up with TRBD2. The CDR3 covers 16 residues. The J segment lost 1 base and the V segment lost 3 bases, leaving 9 bases of the junction unmatched. Germline V gene sequence: CDR1 KGHSH, CDR2 LQKENI. The DNA of the CDR3 is TGTGCCAGCTCACCGGGGGAGGGCTCACCTTCCTACGAGCAGTACTTC. It yields the protein CASSPGEGSPSYEQYF.